This TCR beta chain appears in the sequencing data of a study of cytomegalovirus exposure and HLA in healthy donors. As for this clone: Its cognate antigen is unknown.

Assay: immunoSEQ multiplex PCR; the TCRdb copy retains only in-frame clones and omits some. This table has 150,000 to 200,000 clones, more than 80% appearing once. Notes on the study in general: Cytomegalovirus-associated TCR beta chains were listed, numbering under 200.

V was pared by 3 bases and J by 5 bases, with 8 bases between. The CDR3 covers 13 residues. Germline CDR1 MNHEY, CDR2 SMNVEV (reference sequence). V is TRBV27 and J is TRBJ2-1; possibly TRBD1 for D (5 bases). The source material was PBMCs. The sequence came from a woman under 30 in good health and CMV-seropositive. CDR3 bases: TGTGCCAGCAGTTTGCAAGGGGACAATGAGCAGTTCTTC. As protein: CASSLQGDNEQFF.